The 11 T cell receptor beta chains below all came from one sample that was sequenced in a study of T cells in Graves' hyperthyroidism and ophthalmopathy. Amplification targeted TCR beta CDR3 regions from RNA transcripts. Primed by the HTBI set, a first-round RT-PCR was run on the TCR CDR3. TCRdb reprocessed the multiplex PCR reads via MiXCR and lists one record per CDR3 protein. The sample has approximately 690,000 distinct CDR3 sequences; more than 20% are singletons. The sample taken for sequencing was blood. These receptors came from a man younger than 40 with Graves' ophthalmopathy.

The CDR3 loop reads CASSTGQGPGYTF. As DNA, the CDR3 is TGTGCCAGCAGCACGGGACAGGGGCCCGGCTACACCTTC. This chain uses TRBV7-9 with TRBJ1-2; TRBD1 matches at 10 bases. CDR3 length: 13 residues. Germline values: CDR1 SEHNR, CDR2 FQNEAQ (reference sequence). Trimming took 5 bases from V and 8 from J; bases not matched to a gene: 5.

This clonotype occurred many times. The rearrangement joins TRBV20-1 to TRBJ2-2; possible D gene TRBD2, 6 bases. Trimming shortened V by 5 bases and J by 4 bases, and 11 bases separated the two germline ends. The germline gives CDR1 DFQATT, CDR2 SNEGSKA (reference sequence). This CDR3 spans 13 amino acids. CDR3 sequence: CSAFRGSTGELFF. The CDR3 DNA reads as TGCAGTGCTTTCCGGGGGAGCACCGGGGAGCTGTTTTTT.

This clonotype was observed a handful of times. V usage is TRBV24-1 and J usage is TRBJ2-3; D is uncertain. Germline assignment: CDR1 KGHDR and CDR2 SFDVKD. V gave up 3 bases and J gave up 2 bases, with 5 bases separating them. The CDR3 consists of 13 residues. CDR3 in DNA: TGTGCCACCAGTGATACCTACACAGATACGCAGTATTTT. It codes for CATSDTYTDTQYF.

This clonotype was counted a few times. This chain connects TRBV7-9 to TRBJ2-5; 7 bases are a match to TRBD2. The CDR3 runs to 14 residues. Germline CDR1 and CDR2: SEHNR and FQNEAQ (reference sequence). With 5 bases clipped from V and 5 bases from J, the junction kept 8 bases outside the gene matches. The CDR3 nucleotides are TGTGCCAGCAGCGCACCACTAGCGAAGGAGACCCAGTACTTC. It encodes CASSAPLAKETQYF.

This clonotype has at least ten counts. The genes are TRBV11-2 and TRBJ1-2, with D unclear. The CDR3 length is 13 residues. Germline lookup yields CDR1 SGHAT and CDR2 FQNNGV. V lost 1 base and J 4 bases, leaving 7 bases between the germline ends. This chain's CDR3 is CASSLAVGYGYTF. CDR3 bases: TGTGCCAGCAGCTTAGCCGTAGGCTATGGCTACACCTTC.

The chain has TRBV12-3 or TRBV12-4 and TRBJ2-1, with D unclear. The CDR3 loop spans 12 amino acids. Trimming pared 2 bases from V and 6 bases from J, leaving 5 bases between. The CDR3 reads CASSLWSNEQFF. CDR3 nucleotide sequence: TGTGCCAGCAGTTTATGGAGCAATGAGCAGTTCTTC.

This clonotype occurred a few times. V gene TRBV28 combines with J gene TRBJ2-7; 10 bases are a match to TRBD1. CDR3 length: 19 amino acids. The V and J ends lost 4 bases and 3 bases, in that order; junction bases with no gene match: 18. Germline values: CDR1 MDHEN, CDR2 SYDVKM. The CDR3 is CASSSTRGTGVKLDYEQYF. The CDR3 DNA sequence: TGTGCCAGCAGTTCGACCAGGGGGACAGGGGTAAAGTTAGACTACGAGCAGTACTTC.

The chain couples TRBV7-8 to TRBJ2-5; D is undetermined. Germline V gives CDR1 SGHVS, CDR2 FQNEAQ. This CDR3 spans 12 amino acids. V lost 1 base and J lost 6, with 6 bases in between. The CDR3 is CASSLGVKTQYF. In nucleotides, the CDR3 is TGTGCCAGCAGCTTAGGCGTGAAGACCCAGTACTTC. The whole variable domain, remainder taken from reference TRBV7-8 and TRBJ2-5, is GAGVSQSPRYKVAKRGQDVALRCDPISGHVSLFWYQQALGQGPEFLTYFQNEAQLDKSGLPSDRFFAERPEGSVSTLKIQRTQQEDSAVYLCASSLGVKTQYFGPGTRLLVL.

J is TRBJ1-5 and V is TRBV30; 7 bases line up with TRBD1. The germline gives CDR1 GTSNPN, CDR2 SVGIG (reference sequence). After removal of 5 bases from V and 7 bases from J, the junction contained 8 bases not matched to a gene. CDR3 size: 13 residues. In nucleotides, the CDR3 is TGTGCCTGGGCCCGACAGGGAGGCCAGCCCCAGCATTTT. Translated: CAWARQGGQPQHF.

In this sample, this clonotype turned up a few times. The J gene is TRBJ1-2, the V gene TRBV7-9; 7 positions agree with TRBD1. After removal of 5 bases from V and 6 bases from J, the junction contained 6 bases not matched to a gene. The CDR3 is 13 amino acids. Germline CDR1 SEHNR, CDR2 FQNEAQ (reference sequence). CDR3 protein: CASSITGTDGYTF. In nucleotides, the CDR3 is TGTGCCAGCAGCATAACCGGGACAGATGGCTACACCTTC.

This clonotype was seen at least ten times. The J gene is TRBJ2-7, the V gene TRBV28, with D perhaps TRBD2 (6 bases). The CDR3 runs 13 residues. CDR1 and CDR2 (germline): MDHEN, SYDVKM. V gave up 3 bases and J gave up 1 base, with 7 bases separating them. CDR3 loop: CASSLRGSYEQYF. The CDR3 region has the DNA TGTGCCAGCAGTTTGCGGGGTTCCTACGAGCAGTACTTC.